The clone carrying this T cell receptor (beta chain) appeared a single time. The data were taken from a study of shared clonotypes between healthy human individuals. Overall study: Per donor, CD8 memory used one plate, CD8 naive used two, CD4 memory used three and CD4 naive used three.

This table comes from immunoSEQ multiplex PCR, and its TCRdb copy is limited to in-frame clones, with some not included. The sample carries approximately 2,200,000 clones, about 93% recorded once. The V gene's germline CDR1 is SNHLY and CDR2 FYNNEI. With 8 bases removed from V and 3 bases from J, the gap between germline ends came to 5 bases. This CDR3 has 10 residues. Terminally differentiated effector memory CD45RA+ cells were left out of the naive CD8 fraction, which was CD45RO-negative and positively selected for CCR7. This TCR derives from a man younger than 35 in good health. Some clones in this sample may be carry-over from other donors' samples. The genes are TRBV2 and TRBJ2-7, with a weak D call TRBD2 (5 bases). Material for sequencing was naive CD8+ T cells from PBMCs. Written as DNA, the CDR3 is TGTGCCAGCGAGGGCTACGAGCAGTACTTC. Translating gives CASEGYEQYF. Together with reference TRBV2 and TRBJ2-7, the CDR3 gives the full variable domain: EPEVTQTPSHQVTQMGQEVILRCVPISNHLYFYWYRQILGQKVEFLVSFYNNEISEKSEIFDDQFSVERPDGSNFTLKIRSTKLEDSAMYFCASEGYEQYFGPGTRLTVT.